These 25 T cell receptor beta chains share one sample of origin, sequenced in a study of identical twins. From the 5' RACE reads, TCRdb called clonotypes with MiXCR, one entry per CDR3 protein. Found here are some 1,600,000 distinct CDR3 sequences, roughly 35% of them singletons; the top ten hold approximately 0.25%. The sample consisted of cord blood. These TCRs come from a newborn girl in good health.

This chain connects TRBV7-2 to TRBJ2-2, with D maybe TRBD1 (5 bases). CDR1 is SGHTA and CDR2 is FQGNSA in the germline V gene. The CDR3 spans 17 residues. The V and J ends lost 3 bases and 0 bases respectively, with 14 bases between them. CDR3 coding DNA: TGTGCCAGCAGCTTCCCCGGCAGGGCGACGAACACCGGGGAGCTGTTTTTT. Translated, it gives CASSFPGRATNTGELFF.

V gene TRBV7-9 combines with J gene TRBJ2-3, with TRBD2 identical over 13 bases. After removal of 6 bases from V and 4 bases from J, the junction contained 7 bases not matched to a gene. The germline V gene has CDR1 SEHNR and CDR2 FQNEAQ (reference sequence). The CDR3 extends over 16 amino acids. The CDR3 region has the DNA TGTGCCAGCAGGAAACTAGCGGGAGGGCCTCCAGATACGCAGTATTTT. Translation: CASRKLAGGPPDTQYF. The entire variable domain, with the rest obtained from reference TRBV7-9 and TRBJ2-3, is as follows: DTGVSQNPRHKITKRGQNVTFRCDPISEHNRLYWYRQTLGQGPEFLTYFQNEAQLEKSRLLSDRFSAERPKGSFSTLEIQRTEQGDSAMYLCASRKLAGGPPDTQYFGPGTRLTVL.

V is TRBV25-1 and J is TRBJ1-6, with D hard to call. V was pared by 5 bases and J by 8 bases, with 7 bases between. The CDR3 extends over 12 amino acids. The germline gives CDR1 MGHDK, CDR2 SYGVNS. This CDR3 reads CASSPQHSPLHF. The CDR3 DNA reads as TGTGCCAGCAGTCCACAACATTCACCCCTCCACTTT.

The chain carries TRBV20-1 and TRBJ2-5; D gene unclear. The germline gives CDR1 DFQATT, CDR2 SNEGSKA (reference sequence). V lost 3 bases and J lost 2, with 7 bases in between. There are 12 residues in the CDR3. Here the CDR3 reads CSASSPQETQYF. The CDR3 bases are TGCAGTGCTAGTAGCCCTCAAGAGACCCAGTACTTC.

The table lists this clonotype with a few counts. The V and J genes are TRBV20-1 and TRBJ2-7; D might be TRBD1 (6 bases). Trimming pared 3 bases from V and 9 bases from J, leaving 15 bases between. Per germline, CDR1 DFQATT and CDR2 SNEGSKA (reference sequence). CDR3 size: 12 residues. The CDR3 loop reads CSASSLLGGQYF. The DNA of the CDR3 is TGCAGTGCTAGTTCTCTGTTAGGGGGGCAGTACTTC.

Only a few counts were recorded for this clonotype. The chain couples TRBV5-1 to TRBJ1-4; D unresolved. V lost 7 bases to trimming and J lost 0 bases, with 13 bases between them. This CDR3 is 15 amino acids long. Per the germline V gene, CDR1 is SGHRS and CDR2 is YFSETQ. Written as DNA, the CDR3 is TGCGCCAGCGCCAAAATGGCTGCAACTAATGAAAAACTGTTTTTT. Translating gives CASAKMAATNEKLFF.

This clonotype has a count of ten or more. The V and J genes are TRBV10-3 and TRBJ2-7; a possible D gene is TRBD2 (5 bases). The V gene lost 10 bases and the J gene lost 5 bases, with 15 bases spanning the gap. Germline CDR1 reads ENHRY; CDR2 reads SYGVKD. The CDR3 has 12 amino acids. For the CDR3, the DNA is TGTGCCACCCGGGGTAGCGTGCACGAGCAGTACTTC. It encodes CATRGSVHEQYF.

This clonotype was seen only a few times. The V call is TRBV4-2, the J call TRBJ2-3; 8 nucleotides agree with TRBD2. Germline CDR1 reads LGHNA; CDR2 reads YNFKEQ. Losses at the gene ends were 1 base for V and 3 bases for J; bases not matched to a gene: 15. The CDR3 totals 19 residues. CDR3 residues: CASSQGGAGAGVATDTQYF. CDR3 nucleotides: TGTGCCAGCAGCCAAGGAGGTGCTGGAGCGGGAGTAGCGACAGATACGCAGTATTTT.

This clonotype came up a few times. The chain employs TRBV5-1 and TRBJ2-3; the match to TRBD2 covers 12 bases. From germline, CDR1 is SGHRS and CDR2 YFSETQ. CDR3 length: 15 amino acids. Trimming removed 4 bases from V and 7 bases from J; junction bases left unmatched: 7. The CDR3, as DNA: TGCGCCAGCAGCGACGGACTAGCGGGGACTAATACGCAGTATTTT. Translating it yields CASSDGLAGTNTQYF.

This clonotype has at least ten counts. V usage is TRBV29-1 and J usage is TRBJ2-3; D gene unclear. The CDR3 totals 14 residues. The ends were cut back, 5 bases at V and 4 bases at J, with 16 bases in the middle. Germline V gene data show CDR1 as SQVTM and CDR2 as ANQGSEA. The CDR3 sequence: CSVRKSDSPDTQYF. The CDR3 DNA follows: TGCAGCGTTCGTAAGTCGGATAGCCCAGATACGCAGTATTTT.

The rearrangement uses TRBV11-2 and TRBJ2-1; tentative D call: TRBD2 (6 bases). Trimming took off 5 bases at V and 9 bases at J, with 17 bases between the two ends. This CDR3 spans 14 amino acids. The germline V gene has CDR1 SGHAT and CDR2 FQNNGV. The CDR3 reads CASSALRVGGEQFF. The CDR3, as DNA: TGTGCCAGCAGCGCGCTTAGGGTGGGGGGTGAGCAGTTCTTC.

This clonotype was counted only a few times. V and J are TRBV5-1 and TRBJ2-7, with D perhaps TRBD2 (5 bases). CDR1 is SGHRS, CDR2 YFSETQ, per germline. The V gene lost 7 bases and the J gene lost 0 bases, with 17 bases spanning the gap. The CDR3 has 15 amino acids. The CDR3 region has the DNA TGCGCCAGCTTTTATGGCCCGGGGAGCTCCTACGAGCAGTACTTC. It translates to CASFYGPGSSYEQYF.

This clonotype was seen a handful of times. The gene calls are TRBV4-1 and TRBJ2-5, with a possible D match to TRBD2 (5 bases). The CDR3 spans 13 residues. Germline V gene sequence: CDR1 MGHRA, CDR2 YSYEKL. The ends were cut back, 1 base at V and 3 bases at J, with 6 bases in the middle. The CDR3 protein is CASSQGLKETQYF. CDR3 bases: TGCGCCAGCAGCCAAGGACTAAAAGAGACCCAGTACTTC.

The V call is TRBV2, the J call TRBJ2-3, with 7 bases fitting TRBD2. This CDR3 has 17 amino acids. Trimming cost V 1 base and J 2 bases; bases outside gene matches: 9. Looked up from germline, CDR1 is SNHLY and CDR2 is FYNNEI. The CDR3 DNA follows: TGTGCCAGCAGTGAAGTACCGGCTAGCGGAATCACAGATACGCAGTATTTT. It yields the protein CASSEVPASGITDTQYF.

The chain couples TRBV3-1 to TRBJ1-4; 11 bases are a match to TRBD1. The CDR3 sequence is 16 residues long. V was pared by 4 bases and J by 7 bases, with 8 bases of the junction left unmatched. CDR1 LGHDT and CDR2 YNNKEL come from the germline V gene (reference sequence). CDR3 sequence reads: CASSRIAGTGGEKLFF. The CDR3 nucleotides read TGTGCCAGCAGCCGCATCGCCGGGACAGGGGGTGAAAAACTGTTTTTT.

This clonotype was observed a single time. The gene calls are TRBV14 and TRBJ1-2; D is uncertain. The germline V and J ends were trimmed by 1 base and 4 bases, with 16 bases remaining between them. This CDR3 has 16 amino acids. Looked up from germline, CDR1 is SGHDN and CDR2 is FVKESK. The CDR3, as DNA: TGTGCCAGCAGCCAAGGAGGAGTTCTAAAACTCTATGGCTACACCTTC. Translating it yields CASSQGGVLKLYGYTF.

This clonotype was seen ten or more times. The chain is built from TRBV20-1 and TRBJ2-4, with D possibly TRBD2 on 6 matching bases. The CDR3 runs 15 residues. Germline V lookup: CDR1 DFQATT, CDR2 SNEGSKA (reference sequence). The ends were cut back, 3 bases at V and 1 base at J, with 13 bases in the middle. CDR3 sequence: CSASGLAKAKNIQYF. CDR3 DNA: TGCAGTGCTAGCGGGCTAGCGAAGGCCAAAAACATTCAGTACTTC.

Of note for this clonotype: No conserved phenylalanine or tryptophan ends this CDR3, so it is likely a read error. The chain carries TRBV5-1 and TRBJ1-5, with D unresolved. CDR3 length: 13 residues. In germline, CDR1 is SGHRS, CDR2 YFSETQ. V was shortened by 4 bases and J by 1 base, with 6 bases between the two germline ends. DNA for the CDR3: TGCGCCAGCAGCGTGGACAGCAATCAGCCCCAGCATGTT. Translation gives CASSVDSNQPQHV.

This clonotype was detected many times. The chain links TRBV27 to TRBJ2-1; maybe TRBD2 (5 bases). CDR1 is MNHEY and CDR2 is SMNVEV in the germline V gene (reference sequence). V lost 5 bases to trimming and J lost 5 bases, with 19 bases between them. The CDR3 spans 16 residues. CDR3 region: CASSPLGVNLDNEQFF. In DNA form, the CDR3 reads TGTGCCAGCAGTCCCCTCGGGGTCAACCTTGACAATGAGCAGTTCTTC.

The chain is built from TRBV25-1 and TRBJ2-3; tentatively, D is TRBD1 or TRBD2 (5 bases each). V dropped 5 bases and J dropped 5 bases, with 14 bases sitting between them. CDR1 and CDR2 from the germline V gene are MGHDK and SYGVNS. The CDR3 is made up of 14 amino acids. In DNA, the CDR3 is TGTGCCAGCAGTATGGGGGTGTTAGTAGATACGCAGTATTTT. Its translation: CASSMGVLVDTQYF.

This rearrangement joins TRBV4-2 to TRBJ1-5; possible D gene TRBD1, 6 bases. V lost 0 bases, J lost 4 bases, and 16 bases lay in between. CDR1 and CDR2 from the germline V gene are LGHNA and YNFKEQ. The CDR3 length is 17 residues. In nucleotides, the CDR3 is TGTGCCAGCAGCCAAGAACGGGGGGCGCGGGGAAATCAGCCCCAGCATTTT. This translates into CASSQERGARGNQPQHF.

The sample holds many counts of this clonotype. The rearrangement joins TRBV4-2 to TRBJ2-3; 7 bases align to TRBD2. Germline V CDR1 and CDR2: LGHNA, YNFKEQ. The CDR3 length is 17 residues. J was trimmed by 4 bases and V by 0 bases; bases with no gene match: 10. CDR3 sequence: CASSQDTPGGGADTQYF. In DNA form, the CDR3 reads TGTGCCAGCAGCCAAGATACTCCGGGGGGAGGCGCAGATACGCAGTATTTT.

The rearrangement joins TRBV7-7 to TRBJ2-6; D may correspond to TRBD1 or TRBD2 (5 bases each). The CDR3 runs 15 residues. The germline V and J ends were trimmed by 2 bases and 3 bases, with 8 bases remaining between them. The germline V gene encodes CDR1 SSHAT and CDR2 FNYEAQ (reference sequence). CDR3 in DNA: TGTGCCAGCAGCTTAAGGGGAGATGGGGCCAACGTCCTGACTTTC. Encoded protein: CASSLRGDGANVLTF.

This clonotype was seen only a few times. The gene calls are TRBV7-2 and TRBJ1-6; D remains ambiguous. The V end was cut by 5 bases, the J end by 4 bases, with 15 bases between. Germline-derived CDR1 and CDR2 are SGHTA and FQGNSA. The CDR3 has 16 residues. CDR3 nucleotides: TGTGCCAGCAGCCCGACCCGGGGATTTTATAATTCACCCCTCCACTTT. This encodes CASSPTRGFYNSPLHF. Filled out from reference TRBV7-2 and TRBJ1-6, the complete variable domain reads GAGVSQSPSNKVTEKGKDVELRCDPISGHTALYWYRQSLGQGLEFLIYFQGNSAPDKSGLPSDRFSAERTGGSVSTLTIQRTQQEDSAVYLCASSPTRGFYNSPLHFGNGTRLTVT.

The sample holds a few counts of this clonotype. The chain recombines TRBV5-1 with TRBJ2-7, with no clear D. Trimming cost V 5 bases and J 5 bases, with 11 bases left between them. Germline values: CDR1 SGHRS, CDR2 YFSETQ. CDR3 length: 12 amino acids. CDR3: CASSPKRDEQYF. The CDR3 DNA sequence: TGCGCCAGCAGTCCAAAACGGGACGAGCAGTACTTC.